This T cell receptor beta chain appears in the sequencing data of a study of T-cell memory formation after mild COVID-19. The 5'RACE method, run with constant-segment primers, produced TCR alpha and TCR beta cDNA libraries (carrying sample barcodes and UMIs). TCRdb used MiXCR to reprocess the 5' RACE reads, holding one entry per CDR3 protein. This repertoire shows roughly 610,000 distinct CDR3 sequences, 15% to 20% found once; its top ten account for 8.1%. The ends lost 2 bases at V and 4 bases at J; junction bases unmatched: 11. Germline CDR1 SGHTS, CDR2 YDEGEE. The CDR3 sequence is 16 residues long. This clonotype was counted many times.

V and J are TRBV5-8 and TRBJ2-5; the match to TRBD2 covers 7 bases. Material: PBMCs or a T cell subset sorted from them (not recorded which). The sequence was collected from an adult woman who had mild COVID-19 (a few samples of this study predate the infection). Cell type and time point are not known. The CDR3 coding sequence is TGTGCCAGCAGCTTCGGCGGGAGCTCAATAGGAGAGACCCAGTACTTC. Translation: CASSFGGSSIGETQYF.